This T cell receptor beta chain was recorded in a study of blood T cells in healthy people across ages (dated by TCRdb to about 2015). A note on the overall study: In model experiments, roughly one uniquely barcoded TCR beta cDNA molecule per two T cells was captured by template switching. To track age-related changes in TCR beta repertoire diversity, the study relied on deep sequencing normalized with unique cDNA molecular identifiers. Two additional independent replicas of 1 million unique cDNA reads from the same blood draw were analyzed for two donors (one aged 18 to 30 and one aged 80 or older). Donors were grouped into four age groups: young (average 16 years), middle-aged (around 39), aged (roughly 62) and long-lived (around 82). To avoid experimental bias, donors of different ages were spread randomly across the sequencing lanes.

The library came from 5' RACE. For sequencing, an Illumina HiSeq 2500 was employed. The second PCR ran for roughly 7 to 11 cycles and used a J-beta primer mix along with a sample-barcoded 5' primer. Each TCR beta cDNA molecule received a unique molecular identifier from a template-switch 5' adaptor carrying 12 random nucleotides. At least 3 million CDR3-containing paired-end reads were obtained from each sample. The Mint cDNA synthesis kit, primed by a TRBC-specific oligonucleotide, was used to synthesize first-strand cDNA from all RNA. Following uracil-DNA glycosylase treatment, a first 18-cycle PCR with universal primers M1SS and BC2_uni_R was performed on all cDNA. On the study's bioinformatics: For normalization, 1 million high-quality reads were randomly selected from each sample, with every read carrying a distinct molecular identifier. Instead of being binned into consensus sequences, reads that shared molecular identifiers were thrown out. MiTCR, set to a Q25 quality threshold and the strictest error-elimination algorithm, was used for CDR3 identification, clonotype clustering and error correction. A nonparametric unseen species model with Euler transformation was used to estimate lower-bound total TCR beta diversity. TCRdb handled the public reads itself, with Q25 trimming in fastp and clone calling in MiXCR, and kept productive beta chains. Identical CDR3 proteins give one entry, which carries the most common genes and DNA. TCRdb's processing, not the study's, gives the V and J calls here. The sample records fewer than 700,000 distinct CDR3 sequences, 40% to 55% of which are singletons. About 26% of the sample lies in the top ten.

What the authors observed across the whole study: Since profiling was done on bulk unsorted PBMCs, naive and antigen-experienced compartments could not be conclusively compared. Compared with the aged group, the long-lived group had more naive CD4+ T cells, fewer expanded clones and increased TCR diversity, a pattern suggesting age selection. Because the CMV infection status of the donors was unknown, age-related changes in expanded clonotypes may potentially have been confounded. The percentage of naive T cells measured by flow cytometry correlated strongly with observed TCR beta diversity. Estimates of total diversity based on one million sequenced T cells were considered lower bounds and underestimates. As age increased, observed TCR beta diversity per million T cells dropped in a roughly linear way, and a significant reduction was already evident by age around 41.

This clonotype was counted between two and nine times. There is no known antigen for this receptor. Base qualities are not recorded, but no much larger clone differs from it by a single base. From cysteine to phenylalanine, the CDR3 is 14 amino acids long. Here the CDR3 DNA is all that survives: 42 bases in frame from base 1. CDR1 is given as SGDLS and CDR2 as YYNGEE, both from the germline V gene. Relative to germline, V is 4 bases shorter and J is 7 bases shorter, with 18 bases between their ends. The donors were 40 or so Caucasian individuals from Russia, aged roughly 6 to 100 years, who were systemically healthy. Each donor gave 8 to 10 milliliters of peripheral blood, drawn into EDTA-treated Vacutainer tubes. Ficoll-Paque density-gradient centrifugation was used to isolate PBMCs, with at least 7 million per sample. Trizol reagent was used to extract total RNA from PBMCs, with at least 5 micrograms per sample. For every donor, flow cytometry on a PBMC aliquot measured the percentage of naive CD45RAhigh/CD27high T cells.

The V and J genes are TRBV9 and TRBJ2-7, with TRBD2 as a weak D call on 6 bases. This receptor was identified in a man older than 75 in good health. Sequenced input: blood. The nucleotide sequence reads TGTGCCAGCAGCCCCCGGGACTGGAACGAGGAGCAGTACTTC. This encodes CASSPRDWNEEQYF.